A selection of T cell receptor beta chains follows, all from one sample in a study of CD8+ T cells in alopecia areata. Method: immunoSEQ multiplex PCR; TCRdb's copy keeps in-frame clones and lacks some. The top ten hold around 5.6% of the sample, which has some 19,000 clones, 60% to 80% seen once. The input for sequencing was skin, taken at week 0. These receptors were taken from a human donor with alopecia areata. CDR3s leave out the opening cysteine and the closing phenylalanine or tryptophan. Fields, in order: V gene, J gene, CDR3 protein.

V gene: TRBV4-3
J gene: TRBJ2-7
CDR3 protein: ASSPVQGEVEQY

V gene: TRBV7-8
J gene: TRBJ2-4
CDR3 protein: ASSSSGPGNIQY

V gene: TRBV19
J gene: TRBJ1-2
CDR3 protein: ASSIVFVKRPRDYGYT

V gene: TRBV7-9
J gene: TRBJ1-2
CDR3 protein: ASSYTGPDYGYT

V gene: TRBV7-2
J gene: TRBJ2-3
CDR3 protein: ASSLGGTNSDTQY

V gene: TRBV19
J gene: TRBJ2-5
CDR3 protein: ASSMGGRETQY

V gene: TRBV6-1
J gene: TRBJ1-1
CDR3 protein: ASSEAGGYTEAF

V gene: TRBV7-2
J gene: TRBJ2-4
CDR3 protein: ASSLQLAGVKNIQY

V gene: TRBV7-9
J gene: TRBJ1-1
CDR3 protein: ASSLGSTEAF

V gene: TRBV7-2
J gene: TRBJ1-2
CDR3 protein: ASSLGFYGYT

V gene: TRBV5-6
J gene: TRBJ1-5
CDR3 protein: ASSLRNSNQPQH

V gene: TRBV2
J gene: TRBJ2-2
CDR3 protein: ASTHTGGAGTGELF

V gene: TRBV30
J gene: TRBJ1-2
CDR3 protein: AWSVGQPYSGYT

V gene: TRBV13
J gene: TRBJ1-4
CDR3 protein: ASSLAASATNEKLF

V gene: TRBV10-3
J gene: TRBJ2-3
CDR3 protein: AISSGTGFTDTQY

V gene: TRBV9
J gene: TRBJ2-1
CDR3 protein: ASSVASGAFSYNEQF

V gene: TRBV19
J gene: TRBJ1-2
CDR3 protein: ASSEQWGSYGYT

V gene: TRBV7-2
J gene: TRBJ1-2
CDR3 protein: ASSLAYRGQGYGYT

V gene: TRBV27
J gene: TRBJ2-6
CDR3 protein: ASSRLQGFAFSLSGANVLT

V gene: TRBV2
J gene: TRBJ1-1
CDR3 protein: ASKPGRVGTEAF

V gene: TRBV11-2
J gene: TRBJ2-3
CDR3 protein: ASSPGTDTQY

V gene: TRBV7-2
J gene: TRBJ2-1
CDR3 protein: ASSLGTAYNEQF